This passage covers 17 T cell receptor beta chains from one sample sequenced in a study of cytomegalovirus exposure and HLA in healthy donors. 60 Vbeta and 13 Jbeta primers were used in PCR. Some clones are missing from TCRdb's copy, which holds only in-frame ones; the method was immunoSEQ multiplex PCR. The table lists 70,000 to 95,000 clones, over 70% of them singletons, with about 1.1% in the top ten. The specimen sequenced was PBMCs. Source of these receptors: a male donor in good health and CMV-seronegative.

The gene calls are TRBV10-3 and TRBJ2-7, with D hard to call. Germline V gene sequence: CDR1 ENHRY, CDR2 SYGVKD. The CDR3 loop spans 14 amino acids. V gave up 0 bases and J gave up 2 bases, with 8 bases separating them. The CDR3 coding sequence is TGTGCCATCAGTGAGTCGACTTCCACCTACGAGCAGTACTTC. This codes for CAISESTSTYEQYF.

The chain couples TRBV5-1 to TRBJ2-5, with D tentatively TRBD2 (5 bases). The CDR3 totals 17 residues. V lost 4 bases and J 4 bases, leaving 23 bases between the germline ends. Per germline, CDR1 SGHRS and CDR2 YFSETQ. The CDR3 region is CASSLPVDGRRIETQYF. CDR3 sequence (DNA): TGCGCCAGCAGCCTACCAGTTGACGGACGGAGGATAGAGACCCAGTACTTC.

The chain is built from TRBV7-9 and TRBJ1-2; D uncertain. Trimming left V 1 base short and J 3 bases short, with 6 bases between. Per germline, CDR1 SEHNR and CDR2 FQNEAQ (reference sequence). There are 13 residues in the CDR3. CDR3 in amino acids: CASSLVADYGYTF. CDR3 bases: TGTGCCAGCAGCTTAGTGGCAGACTATGGCTACACCTTC.

This rearrangement joins TRBV29-1 to TRBJ1-5; 7 bases align to TRBD1. With 4 bases clipped from V and 3 bases from J, the junction kept 6 bases outside the gene matches. This CDR3 spans 14 amino acids. The germline CDR1 and CDR2 sequences are SQVTM and ANQGSEA. The CDR3 region is CSVAPGQYNQPQHF. The CDR3 DNA is TGCAGCGTTGCACCGGGACAGTACAATCAGCCCCAGCATTTT.

This clone has only a few counts. CDR3 in DNA: TGTGCCAGCAGCTTGGGGAGGGGTGCCGGGGAGCTGTTTTTT. Its translation: CASSLGRGAGELFF. This chain uses TRBV5-4 with TRBJ2-2; D might be TRBD2 (6 bases). Looked up from germline, CDR1 is SGHNT and CDR2 is YYREEE (reference sequence). The CDR3 has 14 residues. Trimming removed 0 bases at V and 6 bases at J, with 9 bases between.

The V gene is TRBV5-1, the J gene TRBJ2-1, with 8 bases matching TRBD1. Losses at the gene ends were 0 bases for V and 2 bases for J; bases not matched to a gene: 1. Germline lookup yields CDR1 SGHRS and CDR2 YFSETQ. The CDR3 spans 15 residues. The CDR3 sequence: CASSLGDRTYNEQFF. CDR3 nucleotide sequence: TGCGCCAGCAGCTTGGGGGACAGGACCTACAATGAGCAGTTCTTC.

V gene TRBV5-1 combines with J gene TRBJ1-2; D is unclear. This CDR3 has 13 residues. V was shortened by 2 bases and J by 4 bases, with 9 bases between the two germline ends. Germline V gene lookup returns CDR1 SGHRS and CDR2 YFSETQ. The CDR3 reads CASSFWLSYGYTF. CDR3 in DNA: TGCGCCAGCAGCTTCTGGCTCTCCTATGGCTACACCTTC.

The V and J genes are TRBV19 and TRBJ2-1, with TRBD1 identical over 9 bases. There are 18 residues in the CDR3. Germline CDR1 is LNHDA and CDR2 is SQIVND (reference sequence). V gave up 7 bases and J gave up 3 bases; unmatched junction bases: 16. The CDR3 loop is CASTKTAGTGKNYNEQFF. The CDR3, as DNA: TGTGCCAGTACAAAAACCGCCGGGACAGGGAAAAACTACAATGAGCAGTTCTTC. Drawing the rest from reference TRBV19 and TRBJ2-1, the complete variable domain is DGGITQSPKYLFRKEGQNVTLSCEQNLNHDAMYWYRQDPGQGLRLIYYSQIVNDFQKGDIAEGYSVSREKKESFPLTVTSAQKNPTAFYLCASTKTAGTGKNYNEQFFGPGTRLTVL.

This clone was detected only once. The J gene is TRBJ1-4, the V gene TRBV6-1; D not resolved. The germline V gene encodes CDR1 MNHNS and CDR2 SASEGT. The CDR3 sequence is 14 residues long. Deletions cut 7 bases from V and 4 bases from J, with 13 bases between. CDR3 nucleotide sequence: TGTGCCAGCAATAGTGTCCTCATTAATGAAAAACTGTTTTTT. Protein sequence: CASNSVLINEKLFF.

The rearrangement links TRBV5-1 to TRBJ1-1, with 11 bases fitting TRBD1. Germline CDR1 is SGHRS and CDR2 is YFSETQ. The CDR3 covers 13 residues. V shed 3 bases, J shed 8 bases, and the junction held 3 bases outside the gene matches. The CDR3 sequence: CASSSGTGGEAFF. The CDR3 nucleotides are TGCGCCAGCAGCTCCGGGACAGGGGGAGAAGCTTTCTTT.

The chain combines TRBV6-5 with TRBJ1-3, with 9 bases fitting TRBD1. In germline, CDR1 is MNHEY, CDR2 SVGAGI. This CDR3 spans 15 amino acids. V trimming: 6 bases; J trimming: 1 base; junction bases outside the gene matches: 4. CDR3 residues: CASSRGTGSGNTIYF. DNA for the CDR3: TGTGCCAGCAGCCGCGGGACAGGGTCTGGAAACACCATATATTTT.

This chain joins TRBV30 and TRBJ1-1; D call uncertain. Deletions cut 0 bases from V and 3 bases from J, with 14 bases between. Germline lookup yields CDR1 GTSNPN and CDR2 SVGIG (reference sequence). This CDR3 spans 15 amino acids. The CDR3 reads CAWSVPGRQDTEAFF. For the CDR3, the DNA is TGTGCCTGGAGTGTACCAGGTAGGCAGGACACTGAAGCTTTCTTT. Combining the CDR3 with reference TRBV30 and TRBJ1-1 gives the whole variable domain SQTIHQWPATLVQPVGSPLSLECTVEGTSNPNLYWYRQAAGRGLQLLFYSVGIGQISSEVPQNLSASRPQDRQFILSSKKLLLSDSGFYLCAWSVPGRQDTEAFFGQGTRLTVV.

This chain joins TRBV7-2 and TRBJ2-3, with D hard to call. The CDR3 covers 12 residues. Deletions cut 2 bases from V and 6 bases from J, with 6 bases between. Germline V gene lookup returns CDR1 SGHTA and CDR2 FQGNSA. Here the CDR3 reads CASSLSADTQYF. In nucleotides, the CDR3 is TGTGCCAGCAGCTTATCAGCGGATACGCAGTATTTT.

This chain joins TRBV4-1 and TRBJ1-6; 9 positions match TRBD1. The germline CDR1 and CDR2 sequences are MGHRA and YSYEKL. CDR3 length: 16 amino acids. The V and J ends lost 0 bases and 6 bases, in that order; junction bases with no gene match: 3. The CDR3 protein is CASSQDRDRVNSPLHF. CDR3 sequence (DNA): TGCGCCAGCAGCCAAGATCGGGACAGGGTTAATTCACCCCTCCACTTT.

The chain links TRBV28 to TRBJ2-1, with 10 nucleotides matching TRBD2. The CDR3 is 15 amino acids. Germline V lookup: CDR1 MDHEN, CDR2 SYDVKM. V shed 2 bases and J 4 bases; nucleotides not matched to a gene: 2. The CDR3 DNA sequence: TGTGCCAGCAGTTTAGGACTAGCGGTATACAATGAGCAGTTCTTC. Protein sequence: CASSLGLAVYNEQFF.

The chain combines TRBV5-1 with TRBJ1-1, with 7 bases matching TRBD1. Trimming at V came to 4 bases and at J to 1 base, leaving 7 bases not matched to a gene. The CDR3 covers 15 residues. CDR1 is SGHRS, CDR2 YFSETQ, per germline. The CDR3 reads CASSAVQGGNTEAFF. The CDR3 nucleotides are TGCGCCAGCAGCGCGGTGCAGGGGGGGAACACTGAAGCTTTCTTT.

Note on this clone: One end of the junction fails to match germline, which may point to a read error. J is TRBJ1-2 and V is TRBV29-1, with 8 nucleotides matching TRBD1. The CDR3 totals 12 residues. Germline V CDR1 and CDR2: SQVTM, ANQGSEA. CDR3 in amino acids: CSAEDRVQGYPF. The CDR3 region has the DNA TGCAGCGCAGAGGACAGGGTGCAGGGCTACCCCTTC. Using reference TRBV29-1 and TRBJ1-2 for the parts outside the CDR3, the full variable domain is SAVISQKPSRDICQRGTSLTIQCQVDSQVTMMFWYRQQPGQSLTLIATANQGSEATYESGFVIDKFPISRPNLTFSTLTVSNMSPEDSSIYLCSAEDRVQGYPFGSGTRLTVV.